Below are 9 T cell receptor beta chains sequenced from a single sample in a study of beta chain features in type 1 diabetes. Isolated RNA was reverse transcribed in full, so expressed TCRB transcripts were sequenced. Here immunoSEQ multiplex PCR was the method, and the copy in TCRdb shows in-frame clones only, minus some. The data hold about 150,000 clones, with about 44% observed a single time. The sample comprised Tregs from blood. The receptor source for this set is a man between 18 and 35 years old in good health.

DNA of the CDR3: TGTGCCAGCAGTGGCAGGGCCTATGGCTACACCTTC. Translation: CASSGRAYGYTF. The genes are TRBV2 and TRBJ1-2, with D perhaps TRBD1 (5 bases). The germline V and J ends were trimmed by 4 bases and 4 bases, with 7 bases remaining between them. The CDR3 sequence is 12 residues long. CDR1 is SNHLY and CDR2 is FYNNEI in the germline V gene. Complete variable domain (other parts from reference TRBV2 and TRBJ1-2): EPEVTQTPSHQVTQMGQEVILRCVPISNHLYFYWYRQILGQKVEFLVSFYNNEISEKSEIFDDQFSVERPDGSNFTLKIRSTKLEDSAMYFCASSGRAYGYTFGSGTRLTVV.

CDR3 DNA sequence: TGTGCCAGCAGCTTAAGTCCGACAGTTGAAGCTTTCTTT. Translating gives CASSLSPTVEAFF. The rearrangement links TRBV7-3 to TRBJ1-1, with TRBD1 as a possible D gene (5 bases). There are 13 residues in the CDR3. V dropped 1 base and J dropped 7 bases, with 10 bases sitting between them. Per germline, CDR1 SGHTA and CDR2 FQGTGA. The variable domain in full, with the rest retrieved from reference TRBV7-3 and TRBJ1-1, is GAGVSQTPSNKVTEKGKYVELRCDPISGHTALYWYRQSLGQGPEFLIYFQGTGAADDSGLPNDRFFAVRPEGSVSTLKIQRTERGDSAVYLCASSLSPTVEAFFGQGTRLTVV.

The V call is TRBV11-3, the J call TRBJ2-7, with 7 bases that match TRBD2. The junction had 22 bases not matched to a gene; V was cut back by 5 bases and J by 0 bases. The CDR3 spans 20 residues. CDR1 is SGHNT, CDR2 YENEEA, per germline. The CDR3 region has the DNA TGTGCCAGCAGCCACGCCCGGGTACTAGCGCCCACACCCTTCTCCTACGAGCAGTACTTC. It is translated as CASSHARVLAPTPFSYEQYF.

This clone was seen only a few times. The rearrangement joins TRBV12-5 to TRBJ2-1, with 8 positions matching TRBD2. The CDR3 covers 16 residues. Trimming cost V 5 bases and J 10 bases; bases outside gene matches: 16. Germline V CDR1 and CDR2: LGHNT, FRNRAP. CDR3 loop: CASGPGFGTRGSEQFF. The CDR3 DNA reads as TGTGCTAGTGGTCCCGGCTTCGGGACTAGGGGTTCGGAGCAGTTCTTC.

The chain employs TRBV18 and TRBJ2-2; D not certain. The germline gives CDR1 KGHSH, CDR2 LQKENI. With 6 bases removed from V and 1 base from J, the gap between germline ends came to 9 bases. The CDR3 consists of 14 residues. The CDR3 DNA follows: TGTGCCAGCTCCGCAGGTCGGAACACCGGGGAGCTGTTTTTT. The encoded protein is CASSAGRNTGELFF.

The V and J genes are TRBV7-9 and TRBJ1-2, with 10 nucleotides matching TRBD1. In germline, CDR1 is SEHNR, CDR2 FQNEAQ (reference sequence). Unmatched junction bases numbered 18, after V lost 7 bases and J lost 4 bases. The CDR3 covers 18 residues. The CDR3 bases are TGTGCCAGCACCATCCTCGGGGGACAGGGGCCTCCCATCTATGGCTACACCTTC. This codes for CASTILGGQGPPIYGYTF.

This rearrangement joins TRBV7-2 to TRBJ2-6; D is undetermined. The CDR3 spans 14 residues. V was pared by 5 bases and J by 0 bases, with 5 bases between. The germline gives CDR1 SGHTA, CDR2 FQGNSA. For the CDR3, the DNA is TGTGCCAGCAGCCGGGTCTCTGGGGCCAACGTCCTGACTTTC. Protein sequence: CASSRVSGANVLTF.

The CDR3 reads CSASWPLQYF. CDR3 sequence (DNA): TGCAGTGCTAGTTGGCCGTTGCAGTACTTC. This chain joins TRBV20-1 and TRBJ2-7, with D hard to call. The CDR3 extends over 10 amino acids. CDR1 and CDR2 from the germline V gene are DFQATT and SNEGSKA (reference sequence). The germline V and J ends were trimmed by 3 bases and 9 bases, with 9 bases remaining between them.

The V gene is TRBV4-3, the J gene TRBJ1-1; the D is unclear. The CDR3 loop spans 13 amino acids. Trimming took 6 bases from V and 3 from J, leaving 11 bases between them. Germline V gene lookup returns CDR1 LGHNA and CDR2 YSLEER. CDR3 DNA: TGCGCCAGCAGTTTCCAAGCCGACACTGAAGCTTTCTTT. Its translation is CASSFQADTEAFF.